This is a list of T cell receptor beta chains from one sample in a study of T cell responses to AZD1222 COVID-19 vaccine. Profiled with immunoSEQ multiplex PCR; TCRdb holds only in-frame clones, not every one. The data contain 180,000 or so clones, about nine tenths of them singletons. The sequenced sample was peripheral blood, obtained 28 days after the second AZD1222 dose. These receptors came from an adult who received the AZD1222 COVID-19 vaccine. The conserved cysteine and the conserved F or W are not part of the CDR3 here. Expanded clones are given a class, and other clones once, few, many or no size at all.

J: TRBJ1-6; V: TRBV7-8; size: .; CDR3: ASSLDRVRSPLH
J: TRBJ1-2; V: TRBV7-2; size: once; CDR3: ASSPSQGLGGYT
J: TRBJ1-2; V: TRBV6-5; size: once; CDR3: ASSYSGQGIGYGYT
J: TRBJ2-1; V: TRBV2; size: few; CDR3: ASGTSGYNEQF
J: TRBJ1-6; V: TRBV19; size: .; CDR3: ASSISQGYIGSPLH
J: TRBJ1-2; V: TRBV3-1/TRBV3-2; size: once; CDR3: ASSHRDLTGYT
J: TRBJ1-2; V: TRBV5-6; size: .; CDR3: ASSLWGSNFNYGYT
J: TRBJ2-7; V: TRBV24-1; size: few; CDR3: ATRNRDRELPYEQY
J: TRBJ1-6; V: TRBV3-1/TRBV3-2; size: once; CDR3: ASSQFRDSPLH
J: TRBJ1-1; V: TRBV6-2/TRBV6-3; size: .; CDR3: ASSYSGKNTEAF
J: TRBJ2-3; V: TRBV4-1; size: .; CDR3: ASSQVGGVSTDTQY
J: TRBJ2-5; V: TRBV6-5; size: .; CDR3: ASRGGMAGPETQY
J: TRBJ1-2; V: TRBV24-1; size: .; CDR3: ATSDPTEPYGYT
J: TRBJ1-4; V: TRBV7-7; size: few; CDR3: ASSLGGGTGEKLF
J: TRBJ2-7; V: TRBV5-1; size: .; CDR3: ASSPEGTPGPYEQY
J: TRBJ1-2; V: TRBV18; size: .; CDR3: ASSPPGQNHNYGYT
J: TRBJ2-2; V: TRBV29-1; size: .; CDR3: SVWSDAGELF
J: TRBJ1-1; V: TRBV2; size: .; CDR3: ASSERSRDAPEAF
J: TRBJ1-4; V: TRBV5-1; size: .; CDR3: ASNQGDATNEKLF